This is a list of T cell receptor beta chains from one sample in a study of blood T cell repertoires in COVID-19. Generated by immunoSEQ multiplex PCR, the TCRdb table keeps only in-frame clones and is missing some. The profile shows some 260,000 clones, around 84% of them singletons. The sample consisted of PBMCs or T cells enriched from blood (not recorded which). These receptors were obtained from a man aged 30 to 39 with acute COVID-19. Each CDR3 is given with its conserved first and last residue. The D gene is left open where the match is weak. Expanded clones get a size class; other rows say once, few or many, or leave the size out.

abundance: few
d_gene: .
len: 12
v_gene: TRBV5-4
j_gene: TRBJ2-1
CDR3aa: CASNQGTHEQFF
CDR3nt: TGTGCCAGCAACCAGGGGACACATGAGCAGTTCTTC

abundance: .
d_gene: .
len: 14
v_gene: TRBV6-6
j_gene: TRBJ2-1
CDR3aa: CASSYQGKRNEQFF
CDR3nt: TGTGCCAGCAGTTACCAGGGCAAGAGGAATGAGCAGTTCTTC

abundance: few
d_gene: TRBD1
len: 15
v_gene: TRBV6-5
j_gene: TRBJ2-3
CDR3aa: CASRKAGQVADTQYF
CDR3nt: TGTGCCAGCAGGAAAGCAGGACAGGTCGCAGATACGCAGTATTTT

abundance: .
d_gene: TRBD2
len: 14
v_gene: TRBV11-3
j_gene: TRBJ2-5
CDR3aa: CASSFSLGGETQYF
CDR3nt: TGTGCCAGCAGCTTTTCCCTCGGGGGGGAGACCCAGTACTTC

abundance: .
d_gene: .
len: 15
v_gene: TRBV5-1
j_gene: TRBJ1-4
CDR3aa: CASSLARGFNEKLFF
CDR3nt: TGCGCCAGCAGCTTGGCAAGGGGTTTTAATGAAAAACTGTTTTTT

abundance: .
d_gene: .
len: 14
v_gene: TRBV28
j_gene: TRBJ1-1
CDR3aa: CATEGVDTPTEAFF
CDR3nt: TGTGCCACGGAAGGGGTTGATACTCCCACTGAAGCTTTCTTT

abundance: .
d_gene: TRBD1
len: 17
v_gene: TRBV27
j_gene: TRBJ2-1
CDR3aa: CATSRQGTFPSYNEQFF
CDR3nt: TGTGCCACCTCCAGACAGGGGACTTTTCCATCCTACAATGAGCAGTTCTTC

abundance: .
d_gene: .
len: 13
v_gene: TRBV28
j_gene: TRBJ1-2
CDR3aa: CASSLKGVSGYTF
CDR3nt: TGTGCCAGCAGTTTAAAGGGGGTGAGTGGCTACACCTTC

abundance: once
d_gene: TRBD1
len: 14
v_gene: TRBV18
j_gene: TRBJ2-5
CDR3aa: CASSPGQETKTQYF
CDR3nt: TGTGCCAGCTCACCGGGACAGGAAACAAAGACCCAGTACTTC

abundance: .
d_gene: TRBD2
len: 16
v_gene: TRBV7-9
j_gene: TRBJ2-1
CDR3aa: CASSGQAGDSYNEQFF
CDR3nt: TGTGCCAGCAGCGGCCAAGCGGGAGACTCCTACAATGAGCAGTTCTTC

abundance: few
d_gene: .
len: 14
v_gene: TRBV6-5
j_gene: TRBJ1-5
CDR3aa: CASTPGGAGQPQHF
CDR3nt: TGTGCCAGCACCCCCGGGGGGGCCGGTCAGCCCCAGCATTTT

abundance: .
d_gene: .
len: 14
v_gene: TRBV2
j_gene: TRBJ1-1
CDR3aa: CASSGLTGSTEAFF
CDR3nt: TGTGCCAGCAGTGGATTGACAGGTAGCACTGAAGCTTTCTTT

abundance: .
d_gene: .
len: 13
v_gene: TRBV29-1
j_gene: TRBJ1-1
CDR3aa: CSAVEGAGRTAFF
CDR3nt: TGCAGCGCCGTCGAAGGGGCGGGGAGGACGGCTTTCTTT

abundance: .
d_gene: .
len: 16
v_gene: TRBV29-1
j_gene: TRBJ1-4
CDR3aa: CSVSRQTGPSGEKLFF
CDR3nt: TGCAGCGTTTCGCGACAAACAGGGCCATCAGGTGAAAAACTGTTTTTT

abundance: .
d_gene: TRBD2
len: 17
v_gene: TRBV4-1
j_gene: TRBJ2-5
CDR3aa: CASSLTSGGHYQETQYF
CDR3nt: TGCGCCAGCAGCCTAACTAGCGGGGGGCACTACCAAGAGACCCAGTACTTC

abundance: few
d_gene: .
len: 17
v_gene: TRBV4-1
j_gene: TRBJ2-3
CDR3aa: CASSQTIQGKRTDTQYF
CDR3nt: TGCGCCAGCAGCCAGACCATACAGGGAAAGAGGACAGATACGCAGTATTTT

abundance: .
d_gene: TRBD1
len: 15
v_gene: TRBV28
j_gene: TRBJ2-5
CDR3aa: CASTDIGTAQETQYF
CDR3nt: TGTGCCAGCACCGATATAGGGACAGCCCAGGAGACCCAGTACTTC

abundance: .
d_gene: .
len: 14
v_gene: TRBV29-1
j_gene: TRBJ2-4
CDR3aa: CSVEAGGGKNIQYF
CDR3nt: TGCAGCGTTGAAGCGGGTGGTGGCAAAAACATTCAGTACTTC

abundance: .
d_gene: .
len: 16
v_gene: TRBV24-1
j_gene: TRBJ2-2
CDR3aa: CATSDRQGRNTGELFF
CDR3nt: TGTGCCACCAGTGATCGGCAGGGGAGGAACACCGGGGAGCTGTTTTTT

abundance: .
d_gene: TRBD1
len: 13
v_gene: TRBV19
j_gene: TRBJ1-4
CDR3aa: CASEQGSNEKLFF
CDR3nt: TGTGCCAGTGAACAGGGGTCTAATGAAAAACTGTTTTTT

abundance: .
d_gene: TRBD1
len: 15
v_gene: TRBV11-3
j_gene: TRBJ2-5
CDR3aa: CASSYRQGSQETQYF
CDR3nt: TGTGCCAGCAGCTACCGACAGGGGTCACAAGAGACCCAGTACTTC

abundance: few
d_gene: .
len: 17
v_gene: TRBV4-2
j_gene: TRBJ2-2
CDR3aa: CASSPRGGPANTGELFF
CDR3nt: TGTGCCAGCAGCCCGAGGGGGGGGCCCGCGAACACCGGGGAGCTGTTTTTT

abundance: .
d_gene: .
len: 18
v_gene: TRBV21-1
j_gene: TRBJ2-3
CDR3aa: CASSKVRTSGGITDTQYF
CDR3nt: TGTGCCAGCAGCAAAGTAAGGACTAGCGGGGGGATCACAGATACGCAGTATTTT

abundance: .
d_gene: TRBD1
len: 16
v_gene: TRBV28
j_gene: TRBJ1-5
CDR3aa: CASAGTGAYSNQPQHF
CDR3nt: TGTGCCAGCGCGGGGACAGGGGCGTATAGCAATCAGCCCCAGCATTTT

abundance: .
d_gene: TRBD1
len: 11
v_gene: TRBV3-1/TRBV3-2
j_gene: TRBJ1-1
CDR3aa: CASSRQGEAFF
CDR3nt: TGTGCCAGCAGCAGACAGGGGGAAGCTTTCTTT

abundance: .
d_gene: TRBD1
len: 15
v_gene: TRBV27
j_gene: TRBJ1-3
CDR3aa: CASSSTGTDGNTIYF
CDR3nt: TGTGCCAGCAGCTCAACCGGGACAGACGGAAACACCATATATTTT

abundance: .
d_gene: .
len: 14
v_gene: TRBV27
j_gene: TRBJ1-1
CDR3aa: CASSAGGGRTEAFF
CDR3nt: TGTGCCAGCAGTGCCGGGGGGGGACGCACTGAAGCTTTCTTT

abundance: .
d_gene: .
len: 16
v_gene: TRBV5-6
j_gene: TRBJ1-6
CDR3aa: CASNSLSSSYNSPLHF
CDR3nt: TGTGCCAGCAACTCACTGTCGAGCTCCTATAATTCACCCCTCCACTTT

abundance: .
d_gene: TRBD1
len: 15
v_gene: TRBV7-2
j_gene: TRBJ1-6
CDR3aa: CASSLSSTGDSPLHF
CDR3nt: TGTGCCAGCAGCTTGTCAAGTACAGGGGATTCACCCCTCCACTTT

abundance: .
d_gene: .
len: 13
v_gene: TRBV15
j_gene: TRBJ2-5
CDR3aa: CATSSTRRETQYF
CDR3nt: TGTGCCACCAGCAGCACCAGGAGGGAGACCCAGTACTTC

abundance: .
d_gene: .
len: 18
v_gene: TRBV5-7
j_gene: TRBJ2-1
CDR3aa: CASSSRTARREIGNEQFF
CDR3nt: TGTGCCAGCAGCTCGAGGACAGCCAGGCGGGAGATTGGCAATGAGCAGTTCTTC

abundance: .
d_gene: TRBD2
len: 15
v_gene: TRBV4-3
j_gene: TRBJ2-5
CDR3aa: CASSPRGLVGETQYF
CDR3nt: TGCGCCAGCAGCCCCAGGGGACTAGTGGGAGAGACCCAGTACTTC

abundance: .
d_gene: TRBD2
len: 13
v_gene: TRBV7-3
j_gene: TRBJ2-1
CDR3aa: CASSLVAGAEQFF
CDR3nt: TGTGCCAGCAGCTTAGTGGCGGGAGCTGAGCAGTTCTTC

abundance: .
d_gene: .
len: 16
v_gene: TRBV6-5
j_gene: TRBJ1-6
CDR3aa: CASSYSWRVLSGPLHF
CDR3nt: TGTGCCAGCAGTTACTCGTGGCGGGTCTTGAGTGGACCCCTCCACTTT

abundance: once
d_gene: TRBD2
len: 18
v_gene: TRBV5-1
j_gene: TRBJ2-1
CDR3aa: CASSPGRTSGGSGNEQFF
CDR3nt: TGCGCCAGCAGCCCCGGTCGGACTAGCGGGGGGTCAGGCAATGAGCAGTTCTTC

abundance: .
d_gene: .
len: 15
v_gene: TRBV15
j_gene: TRBJ2-5
CDR3aa: CATSRELKRGETQYF
CDR3nt: TGTGCCACCAGCAGGGAATTAAAACGGGGAGAGACCCAGTACTTC

abundance: .
d_gene: .
len: 13
v_gene: TRBV6-6
j_gene: TRBJ2-3
CDR3aa: CASRDSGTDTQYF
CDR3nt: TGTGCCAGCCGGGACTCTGGCACAGATACGCAGTATTTT

abundance: .
d_gene: TRBD1
len: 18
v_gene: TRBV24-1
j_gene: TRBJ1-5
CDR3aa: CATSGPDRGLGANQPQHF
CDR3nt: TGTGCCACCAGCGGCCCTGACAGGGGCTTGGGGGCAAATCAGCCCCAGCATTTT

abundance: .
d_gene: .
len: 13
v_gene: TRBV10-1
j_gene: TRBJ1-2
CDR3aa: CASSESRKEGYTF
CDR3nt: TGCGCCAGCAGTGAGTCGAGGAAGGAGGGCTACACCTTC

abundance: .
d_gene: .
len: 13
v_gene: TRBV21-1
j_gene: TRBJ2-1
CDR3aa: CASSNSSPGEQFF
CDR3nt: TGTGCCAGCAGCAACTCATCCCCGGGTGAGCAGTTCTTC

abundance: .
d_gene: .
len: 13
v_gene: TRBV5-1
j_gene: TRBJ1-1
CDR3aa: CASSLSQLSEAFF
CDR3nt: TGCGCCAGCAGCTTGTCGCAGTTATCTGAAGCTTTCTTT

abundance: .
d_gene: .
len: 14
v_gene: TRBV19
j_gene: TRBJ1-2
CDR3aa: CASSADTLNYGYTF
CDR3nt: TGTGCCAGTAGTGCGGACACTCTGAACTATGGCTACACCTTC

abundance: .
d_gene: TRBD1
len: 18
v_gene: TRBV11-3
j_gene: TRBJ1-3
CDR3aa: CASSLRGTGGGRGNTIYF
CDR3nt: TGTGCCAGCAGCTTGAGAGGGACAGGGGGCGGCCGTGGAAACACCATATATTTT

abundance: .
d_gene: TRBD1
len: 13
v_gene: TRBV28
j_gene: TRBJ2-5
CDR3aa: CATSRDRAETQYF
CDR3nt: TGTGCCACCAGCCGGGACAGGGCGGAGACCCAGTACTTC

abundance: .
d_gene: TRBD1
len: 14
v_gene: TRBV9
j_gene: TRBJ1-2
CDR3aa: CASSVVGTAYGYTF
CDR3nt: TGTGCCAGCAGCGTAGTCGGGACAGCCTATGGCTACACCTTC

abundance: .
d_gene: TRBD1
len: 16
v_gene: TRBV24-1
j_gene: TRBJ2-1
CDR3aa: CATSDSTGFPYNEQFF
CDR3nt: TGTGCCACCAGTGACTCGACAGGGTTCCCCTACAATGAGCAGTTCTTC

abundance: .
d_gene: .
len: 15
v_gene: TRBV6-5
j_gene: TRBJ2-5
CDR3aa: CASSLTYGQQETQYF
CDR3nt: TGTGCCAGCAGTTTGACCTACGGACAGCAAGAGACCCAGTACTTC

abundance: once
d_gene: .
len: 11
v_gene: TRBV5-1
j_gene: TRBJ2-1
CDR3aa: CASSYGQDQFF
CDR3nt: TGCGCCAGCAGCTATGGGCAGGATCAGTTCTTC

abundance: .
d_gene: .
len: 15
v_gene: TRBV7-8
j_gene: TRBJ1-2
CDR3aa: CASSHIQAPNYGYTF
CDR3nt: TGTGCCAGCAGCCACATACAGGCGCCGAACTATGGCTACACCTTC

abundance: .
d_gene: TRBD1
len: 14
v_gene: TRBV11-2
j_gene: TRBJ1-4
CDR3aa: CASSPGTGNEKLFF
CDR3nt: TGTGCCAGCAGCCCCGGGACAGGGAATGAAAAACTGTTTTTT

abundance: .
d_gene: .
len: 13
v_gene: TRBV6-5
j_gene: TRBJ1-2
CDR3aa: CASSYSRATGYTF
CDR3nt: TGTGCCAGCAGTTACTCGCGGGCTACCGGCTACACCTTC

abundance: few
d_gene: .
len: 16
v_gene: TRBV7-6
j_gene: TRBJ2-2
CDR3aa: CASSFDLPLNTGELFF
CDR3nt: TGTGCCAGCAGCTTCGACTTACCACTGAACACCGGGGAGCTGTTTTTT

abundance: once
d_gene: .
len: 16
v_gene: TRBV28
j_gene: TRBJ2-2
CDR3aa: CASSLLGQGKTGELFF
CDR3nt: TGTGCCAGCAGTTTATTAGGGCAGGGGAAGACCGGGGAGCTGTTTTTT

abundance: .
d_gene: .
len: 14
v_gene: TRBV7-8
j_gene: TRBJ2-3
CDR3aa: CASSLMEDTDTQYF
CDR3nt: TGTGCCAGCAGCCTAATGGAGGACACAGATACGCAGTATTTT

abundance: .
d_gene: .
len: 15
v_gene: TRBV7-3
j_gene: TRBJ1-2
CDR3aa: CASSPAAKGDYGYTF
CDR3nt: TGTGCCAGCAGCCCAGCCGCGAAAGGGGACTATGGCTACACCTTC